This T cell receptor (beta chain) emerged from a study of shared clonotypes between healthy human individuals. The study's findings and limits: Naive subsets typically showed greater estimated richness than memory subsets. Donor clonotype sharing was expected to depend on sequencing depth.

Naive CD8 cells lacked CD45RO and underwent positive selection for CCR7, leaving out terminally differentiated effector memory CD45RA+ cells. Trimming took off 0 bases at V and 0 bases at J, with 7 bases between the two ends. The CDR3 runs to 14 residues. Looked up from germline, CDR1 is SGHNT and CDR2 is YYREEE (reference sequence). Assay used: immunoSEQ multiplex PCR; TCRdb lists only in-frame clones, some missing. The table has about 1,800,000 clones, approximately 94% seen once. A note on this clone: Its antigen is unknown. The identical CDR3 is also encoded by other nucleotide sequences in the sample.

V is TRBV5-4 and J is TRBJ2-7; D perhaps matches TRBD2 (6 bases). This TCR derives from a man aged 18 to 29 in good health. Material: naive CD8+ T cells sorted from blood. The CDR3 DNA is TGTGCCAGCAGCTTGGTCGGGAGCTCCTACGAGCAGTACTTC. Translated, it gives CASSLVGSSYEQYF.